Given below is one T cell receptor beta chain in context. The data were obtained in a study of T cell responses to AZD1222 COVID-19 vaccine. Libraries were prepared by immunoSEQ multiplex PCR; TCRdb keeps only in-frame clonotypes and omits some of them. The sample has 150,000 or so clones; 89% are singletons. The source was peripheral blood, collected on day 0 of AZD1222 vaccination. The receptor was isolated from an adult in good health.

The chain's CDR3 is CASRLGQGAYEQYF. The CDR3 DNA reads as TGTGCCAGCAGACTGGGACAGGGAGCCTACGAGCAGTACTTC. The chain has TRBV6-5 and TRBJ2-7, with 9 nucleotides matching TRBD1. The V segment lost 6 bases and the J segment 2 bases; nucleotides outside the gene matches: 5. CDR1 MNHEY and CDR2 SVGAGI come from the germline V gene. CDR3 length: 14 amino acids.